The present TCR beta chain was sequenced within a study of CD8 T cells in ankylosing spondylitis. In this sample, this clonotype turned up a few times. The antigen remains unidentified. 5'-RACE, quantitative and with molecular barcodes, yielded the TCR beta libraries. TCRdb re-called the 5' RACE reads through MiXCR, storing one row per CDR3 protein. The table records around 770,000 distinct CDR3 sequences, about an eighth of them present only once. Trimming left V 7 bases short and J 4 bases short, with 12 bases between. The CDR3 is 13 residues long. Germline loops: CDR1 SNHLY, CDR2 FYNNEI. General study points: Significant enrichment of disease-linked clones was reported in matched ankylosing spondylitis synovial fluid. Some of the motif variants had earlier been found in reactive arthritis patients' fluid and blood. What appeared characteristic of ankylosing spondylitis blood was a TCR beta motif of fewer than ten highly homologous variants.

The sequence was collected from a male donor with ankylosing spondylitis. The chain carries TRBV2 and TRBJ2-3; D is uncertain. The sample comprised blood, either unsorted or a sorted T cell fraction (not recorded which). The CDR3 nucleotides read TGTGCCAGCACAATACAACCCGCAGATACGCAGTATTTT. This translates into CASTIQPADTQYF.